One T cell receptor beta chain is described in this entry. What it binds is not known. Sample-barcoded 5' priming and a J-beta primer mix drove a second PCR of roughly 6 to 12 cycles. TCRdb reprocessed the 5' RACE reads via MiXCR and lists one record per CDR3 protein. The table lists about 930,000 distinct CDR3 sequences, about 27% of them singletons. The data were obtained in a study of blood T cells in healthy people across ages. Study-wide points: PBMCs went unsorted, and a conclusive naive versus antigen-experienced comparison was therefore prevented. Those diversity estimates obtained from one million T cells were thought to be underestimates.

The CDR3 has 14 residues. The germline V gene encodes CDR1 SGHAT and CDR2 FQNNGV. V was clipped by 7 bases and J by 0 bases, with 10 bases between them. These same records also appear under a second study, on T cells of mothers and their children. That source notes: Related mother-child pairs shared marginally more repertoire than unrelated pairs, though not significantly. Microchimeric T cell clones that persisted were not detected.

Source material: blood. This sequence joins TRBV11-2 and TRBJ2-1; D is unclear. The receptor was derived from a woman aged 40-49 years in good health. The CDR3 here is CASTGLISYNEQFF. In DNA form, the CDR3 reads TGTGCCAGCACCGGGTTGATCTCCTACAATGAGCAGTTCTTC. The whole variable domain, remainder taken from reference TRBV11-2 and TRBJ2-1, is EAGVAQSPRYKIIEKRQSVAFWCNPISGHATLYWYQQILGQGPKLLIQFQNNGVVDDSQLPKDRFSAERLKGVDSTLKIQPAKLEDSAVYLCASTGLISYNEQFFGPGTRLTVL.